What follows are 10 T cell receptor beta chains derived from one specimen sequenced in a study of blood T cell repertoires in COVID-19. Sequencing was performed with immunoSEQ multiplex PCR; in TCRdb, only in-frame clones are kept and a portion is missing. The profile covers around 100,000 clones, with 75% to 90% appearing a single time and less than 9.5% taken by the ten largest. Material: peripheral blood. The receptors originated from a woman aged 40 to 50 with acute or convalescent COVID-19.

The chain joins TRBV12-3 or TRBV12-4 to TRBJ1-3, with no clear D. The CDR3 sequence is 12 residues long. The ends were cut back, 6 bases at V and 4 bases at J, with 7 bases in the middle. The CDR3 nucleotides read TGTGCCAGCAGCCTCTCCGGAAACACCATATATTTT. This sequence encodes CASSLSGNTIYF.

This rearrangement joins TRBV7-2 to TRBJ2-3, with D maybe TRBD2 (7 bases). V lost 5 bases, J lost 1 base, and 13 bases lay in between. Germline V lookup: CDR1 SGHTA, CDR2 FQGNSA. The CDR3 totals 15 residues. The CDR3 region is CASSDKGGGTDTQYF. Written as DNA, the CDR3 is TGTGCCAGCAGCGATAAGGGGGGGGGCACAGATACGCAGTATTTT.

This clone was detected a few times. The CDR3 DNA follows: TGTGCCAGCAGGACACAGGGATCATATAATTCACCCCTCCACTTT. Translated, it gives CASRTQGSYNSPLHF. This chain connects TRBV28 to TRBJ1-6, with D perhaps matching TRBD1 (6 bases). V dropped 6 bases and J dropped 4 bases, with 13 bases sitting between them. The CDR3 runs to 15 residues. Germline loops: CDR1 MDHEN, CDR2 SYDVKM.

The genes are TRBV5-5 and TRBJ1-6; maybe TRBD1 (5 bases). The CDR3 consists of 14 residues. CDR1 is SGHKS and CDR2 is YYEKEE in the germline V gene (reference sequence). The V end lost 0 bases, the J end lost 10 bases, and 11 bases lay between the germline ends. As DNA, the CDR3 is TGTGCCAGCAGCTTGGGACAGATAGGCTCACCCCTCCACTTT. This gives the protein CASSLGQIGSPLHF.

The chain uses TRBV7-2 and TRBJ1-2; D is perhaps TRBD1 (6 bases). V lost 5 bases and J lost 2, with 12 bases in between. Germline-derived CDR1 and CDR2 are SGHTA and FQGNSA. The CDR3 sequence is 14 residues long. The CDR3 nucleotides are TGTGCCAGCAGCGCGTATCAGGGGAACTATGGCTACACCTTC. Translating gives CASSAYQGNYGYTF.

This chain joins TRBV2 and TRBJ1-4; D might be TRBD1 (6 bases). V gave up 4 bases and J gave up 4 bases, with 10 bases separating them. This CDR3 has 14 amino acids. Germline V CDR1 and CDR2: SNHLY, FYNNEI. The CDR3, as DNA: TGTGCCAGCAGTGGGGACACCAGTAATGAAAAACTGTTTTTT. Residues: CASSGDTSNEKLFF.

The V call is TRBV13, the J call TRBJ2-3; D remains unclear. Trimming cost V 5 bases and J 5 bases, with 11 bases left between them. This CDR3 comprises 13 residues. Germline V gives CDR1 PRHDT, CDR2 FYEKMQ (reference sequence). CDR3 nucleotides: TGTGCCAGCAGCCCTCGCCCAGAAGATACGCAGTATTTT. It encodes CASSPRPEDTQYF.

V and J are TRBV29-1 and TRBJ2-1, with D maybe TRBD2 (7 bases). Per germline, CDR1 SQVTM and CDR2 ANQGSEA. V shed 3 bases and J shed 6 bases, with 15 bases lying between them. The CDR3 is made up of 14 amino acids. For the CDR3, the DNA is TGCAGCGTTGATCTGGGGGGGGCTTTCAATGAGCAGTTCTTC. Amino acids: CSVDLGGAFNEQFF.

This clone has more than one count but fewer than ten. The chain joins TRBV5-1 to TRBJ2-7, with 8 bases that match TRBD1. This CDR3 has 15 amino acids. Trimming took 4 bases from V and 2 from J; bases not matched to a gene: 8. CDR1 SGHRS and CDR2 YFSETQ come from the germline V gene. In DNA form, the CDR3 reads TGCGCCAGCAGCAGAACACAGGGGGACGCCTACGAGCAGTACTTC. Encoded protein: CASSRTQGDAYEQYF.

This chain joins TRBV7-9 and TRBJ1-5; D is unresolved. V was trimmed by 5 bases and J by 5 bases, leaving 22 bases between them. Germline V gene lookup returns CDR1 SEHNR and CDR2 FQNEAQ (reference sequence). The CDR3 contains 17 residues. For the CDR3, the DNA is TGTGCCAGCAGCCCGGTTGAGGGTTTAAACTCTCATCAGCCCCAGCATTTT. It translates to CASSPVEGLNSHQPQHF.